Presented here are 8 T cell receptor beta chains from one specimen sequenced in a study of T cell responses to AZD1222 COVID-19 vaccine. Assay used: immunoSEQ multiplex PCR; TCRdb lists only in-frame clones, some missing. The profile shows approximately 180,000 clones, about nine tenths of them singletons. The sample here was peripheral blood, taken on day 0 of AZD1222 vaccination. These receptors were taken from an adult in good health.

The chain joins TRBV3-1 (or the pseudogene TRBV3-2) to TRBJ1-4; D call uncertain. The CDR3 is 12 amino acids. The ends were cut back, 2 bases at V and 8 bases at J, with 6 bases in the middle. Germline CDR1 LGHDT, CDR2 YNNKEL (reference sequence). The CDR3 DNA is TGTGCCAGCAGCCAAAGTCTCGAAAAACTGTTTTTT. It translates to CASSQSLEKLFF.

This clone appeared a single time. V usage is TRBV7-6 and J usage is TRBJ2-7; the D gene is possibly TRBD2 (6 bases). Between the trimmed V and J ends, which lost 5 bases and 1 base, there was a span of 21 bases. Per germline, CDR1 SGHVS and CDR2 FNYEAQ. The CDR3 covers 17 residues. CDR3 protein: CASSDTSRGWQSYEQYF. The CDR3 bases are TGTGCCAGCAGCGACACTTCTCGGGGGTGGCAGTCCTACGAGCAGTACTTC.

The J gene is TRBJ1-3, the V gene TRBV9; TRBD1 aligns across 7 bases. Germline V lookup: CDR1 SGDLS, CDR2 YYNGEE. J gave up 0 bases and V 3 bases, and 6 bases lay outside the gene matches. The CDR3 is 16 amino acids. Here the CDR3 reads CASSEGTAYSGNTIYF. CDR3 coding DNA: TGTGCCAGCAGCGAGGGGACAGCGTACTCTGGAAACACCATATATTTT.

The chain links TRBV12-3 or TRBV12-4 to TRBJ2-7; no clear D. The CDR3 has 11 residues. Trimming shortened V by 3 bases and J by 7 bases, and 7 bases separated the two germline ends. CDR3 loop: CASSLWGEQYF. In DNA form, the CDR3 reads TGTGCCAGCAGTTTGTGGGGAGAGCAGTACTTC.

This clone was seen more than once but under ten times. The chain couples TRBV3-1 (or the pseudogene TRBV3-2) to TRBJ1-3; D call uncertain. CDR3 length: 14 residues. Germline CDR1 reads LGHDT; CDR2 reads YNNKEL (reference sequence). The V end lost 4 bases, the J end lost 1 base, and 8 bases lay between the germline ends. CDR3 coding DNA: TGTGCCAGCAGCCCGACAAAATCTGGAAACACCATATATTTT. Protein sequence: CASSPTKSGNTIYF.

J is TRBJ1-2 and V is TRBV3-1 (or the pseudogene TRBV3-2); D gene unclear. The V and J ends lost 7 bases and 4 bases respectively, with 22 bases between them. Per the germline V gene, CDR1 is LGHDT and CDR2 is YNNKEL (reference sequence). CDR3 length: 16 residues. In nucleotides, the CDR3 is TGTGCCAGCACCCCCGTCCCGGGCCAAACATTCTATGGCTACACCTTC. It specifies CASTPVPGQTFYGYTF.

This chain uses TRBV18 with TRBJ2-7, with TRBD2 matching 7 bases. The ends lost 4 bases at V and 3 bases at J; junction bases unmatched: 6. CDR1 and CDR2 (germline): KGHSH, LQKENI. This CDR3 region has 14 residues. The CDR3 spells CASSQASGFYEQYF. CDR3 bases: TGTGCCAGCTCACAGGCTAGCGGCTTCTACGAGCAGTACTTC.

The J gene is TRBJ2-7, the V gene TRBV5-4; D might be TRBD1 (5 bases). Trimming cost V 7 bases and J 7 bases, with 24 bases left between them. The CDR3 totals 15 residues. Per the germline V gene, CDR1 is SGHNT and CDR2 is YYREEE (reference sequence). CDR3 DNA sequence: TGTGCCAGCGCTAATTTTCAGGGCTTAAGGCGGGAGCAGTACTTC. Translated, it gives CASANFQGLRREQYF.